The source of this T cell receptor beta chain is a study of cytomegalovirus exposure and HLA in healthy donors. Across the study: In a previous analysis, about 100 million unique TCR beta sequences were found from 150 million to 200 million T cells. Study-wide results and limits: Despite most TCR sequences being rare, some public TCRs occurred in many donors. Researchers counted 180 or so TCR beta chains as cytomegalovirus-associated.

PCR employed 60 Vbeta and 13 Jbeta primers. Assay used: immunoSEQ multiplex PCR; TCRdb lists only in-frame clones, some missing. The sample yields tens of thousands of clones, 78% seen once. This clone was seen a single time. The antigen remains unidentified. V shed 2 bases and J 9 bases; nucleotides not matched to a gene: 9. Per germline, CDR1 MNHNS and CDR2 SASEGT. This CDR3 contains 15 residues. This TCR came from a man in his forties in good health and CMV-seronegative. The V call is TRBV6-1, the J call TRBJ2-3; 9 nucleotides match TRBD2. Sequenced material: PBMCs. The CDR3 loop is CASSEIIAGADTQYF. Written as DNA, the CDR3 is TGTGCCAGCAGTGAAATTATAGCGGGAGCTGACACGCAGTATTTT.